Sequencing of this T cell receptor beta chain was carried out in a study of long-term antiretroviral therapy in people with HIV. Study results and caveats: Collection spanned 2004 to 2017; ART regimens may be less effective than current ones.

A word on this clone: Its antigen is not identified.

Cryopreserved PBMC, at about 0.95-10 million per sample, were present before DNA extraction. immunoSEQ v3.0 was run at survey level. Assay used: immunoSEQ multiplex PCR; TCRdb lists only in-frame clones, some missing. The table lists 25,000 to 35,000 clones, 90% to 95% of them singletons, with around 2.7% in the top ten. Trimming pared 5 bases from V and 1 base from J, leaving 11 bases between. Germline assignment: CDR1 SEHNR and CDR2 FQNEAQ (reference sequence). The CDR3 length is 14 residues. The source is a man between 50 and 59 years old with HIV. This chain links TRBV7-9 with TRBJ2-5, with a possible D match to TRBD1 (5 bases). Sequencing used unsorted PBMCs, obtained more than 7.3 years after starting antiretroviral therapy. The DNA for the CDR3 is TGTGCCAGCAGCCCCGACAGCTTCCAAGAGACCCAGTACTTC. This translates into CASSPDSFQETQYF.